This T cell receptor (beta chain) was observed in a study of cytomegalovirus exposure and HLA in healthy donors. J was trimmed by 4 bases and V by 1 base; bases with no gene match: 7. The CDR3 contains 16 residues. Germline CDR1 LGHNA, CDR2 YSLEER. Both 60 Vbeta primers and 13 Jbeta primers went into the PCR. The method was immunoSEQ multiplex PCR; TCRdb's version includes in-frame clones alone and lacks a portion of them. Among a few hundred thousand clones listed, around 80% were seen once. Notes on this clone: Its antigen is unidentified.

General study findings and limits: Roughly even sequencing depth across donors was the assumption behind the presence/absence analyses. In a later analysis, common viral pathogens appeared linked to several of the most significant clusters.

The sequenced sample was PBMCs. This chain links TRBV4-3 with TRBJ2-1; 7 bases fit TRBD2. This receptor was obtained from a woman in her forties in good health and CMV-seronegative. The chain's CDR3 is CASSQVKGRVYNEQFF. The CDR3 DNA reads TGCGCCAGCAGCCAAGTAAAGGGGAGGGTTTACAATGAGCAGTTCTTC.